The 5 T cell receptor beta chains in this list originate from one sample, sequenced in a study of blood T cells in healthy people across ages. The use of a sample-barcoded 5' primer and a J-beta primer mix characterized a second PCR of roughly 6 to 11 cycles. Via MiXCR, TCRdb re-called the 5' RACE reads, giving one row per CDR3 protein. The sample contains about 680,000 distinct CDR3 sequences, around 48% of which appear only once. The specimen was blood. Receptors originate from an older woman in good health.

The J gene is TRBJ1-2, the V gene TRBV4-1, with unresolved D. There are 16 residues in the CDR3. Per germline, CDR1 MGHRA and CDR2 YSYEKL. The ends were cut back, 0 bases at V and 4 bases at J, with 15 bases in the middle. The CDR3 bases are TGCGCCAGCAGCCAAGATCTGGGTACATCCGGCTATGGCTACACCTTC. Translation: CASSQDLGTSGYGYTF.

This clonotype has a handful of counts. The CDR3 reads CSAKTDRTVSPLHF. In DNA, the CDR3 is TGCAGTGCCAAAACGGACAGGACCGTCTCACCCCTCCACTTT. The chain couples TRBV20-1 to TRBJ1-6; 7 nucleotides match TRBD1. CDR1 DFQATT and CDR2 SNEGSKA come from the germline V gene (reference sequence). The trim removed 6 bases at V and 10 bases at J, leaving 12 bases unmatched. The CDR3 consists of 14 residues.

There are a few counts of this clonotype. The V gene is TRBV28, the J gene TRBJ2-3; D is unresolved. The germline V gene encodes CDR1 MDHEN and CDR2 SYDVKM. Trimming took off 8 bases at V and 5 bases at J, with 17 bases between the two ends. CDR3 length equals 14 residues. CDR3 loop: CASYHPGRGDTQYF. In DNA form, the CDR3 reads TGTGCCAGCTACCATCCAGGCCGAGGAGATACGCAGTATTTT.

Points on this clonotype: With a much larger clone just one base away, this may be a read error. V usage is TRBV6-6 and J usage is TRBJ2-3; 9 bases align to TRBD1. Germline CDR1 MNHNY, CDR2 SVGAGI (reference sequence). The CDR3 consists of 15 residues. The CDR3 DNA sequence: TGTGCCTGCAGCCCCGGGACAGGGTGGACAGATACGCAGTATTTT. It specifies CACSPGTGWTDTQYF.

This chain connects TRBV12-3 or TRBV12-4 to TRBJ2-1, with D tentatively TRBD2 (6 bases). The CDR3 runs 12 residues. V lost 1 base and J 11 bases, leaving 9 bases between the germline ends. CDR3 loop: CASSLVREKQFF. The CDR3 coding sequence is TGTGCCAGCAGTTTAGTTCGGGAGAAGCAGTTCTTC.